This T cell receptor (beta chain) was retrieved from a study of T-cell memory formation after mild COVID-19. Each CDR3 protein gets one entry after TCRdb re-called the 5' RACE reads with MiXCR. The data show under 700,000 distinct CDR3 sequences, with 20% seen just once and around 12% held by the top ten. The TCR sequence derives from an adult woman who had mild COVID-19 (a few samples of this study predate the infection). Cell type and time point are not known. The sequencing input was PBMCs or a T cell subset sorted from them (not recorded which).

The CDR3 DNA follows: TGTGCCAGCAGCACTTTAGCCTTTAGATTCGAGGGAAACATTCAGTACTTC. It codes for CASSTLAFRFEGNIQYF. This sequence joins TRBV7-8 and TRBJ2-4; a possible D gene is TRBD2 (5 bases). Germline V gene sequence: CDR1 SGHVS, CDR2 FQNEAQ. The CDR3 runs to 17 residues. Between the trimmed V and J ends, which lost 5 bases and 6 bases, there was a span of 23 bases.